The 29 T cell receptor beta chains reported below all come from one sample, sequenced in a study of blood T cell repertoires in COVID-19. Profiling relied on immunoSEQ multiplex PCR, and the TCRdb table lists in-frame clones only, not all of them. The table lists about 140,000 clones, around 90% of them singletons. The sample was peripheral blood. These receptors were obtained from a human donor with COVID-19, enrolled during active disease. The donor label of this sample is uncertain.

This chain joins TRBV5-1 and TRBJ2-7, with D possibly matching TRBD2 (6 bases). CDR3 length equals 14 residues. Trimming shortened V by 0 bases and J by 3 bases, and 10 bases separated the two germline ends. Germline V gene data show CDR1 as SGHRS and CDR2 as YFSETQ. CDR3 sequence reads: CASSLASGDYEQYF. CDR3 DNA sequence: TGCGCCAGCAGCTTGGCCTCGGGGGACTACGAGCAGTACTTC.

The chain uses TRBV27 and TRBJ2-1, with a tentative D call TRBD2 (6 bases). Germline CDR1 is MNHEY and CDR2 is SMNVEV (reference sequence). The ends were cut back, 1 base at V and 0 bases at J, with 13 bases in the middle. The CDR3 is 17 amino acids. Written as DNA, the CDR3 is TGTGCCAGCAGTTTATTCGGAGGGGTGAACTCCTACAATGAGCAGTTCTTC. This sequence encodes CASSLFGGVNSYNEQFF.

The CDR3 protein is CASSLRTSGASGTQYF. For the CDR3, the DNA is TGTGCCAGCAGCCTGAGAACCAGCGGGGCGTCAGGGACCCAGTACTTC. The chain couples TRBV5-6 to TRBJ2-5, with 7 bases fitting TRBD2. After removal of 4 bases from V and 7 bases from J, the junction contained 16 bases not matched to a gene. Germline V gives CDR1 SGHDT, CDR2 YYEEEE. The CDR3 runs 16 residues.

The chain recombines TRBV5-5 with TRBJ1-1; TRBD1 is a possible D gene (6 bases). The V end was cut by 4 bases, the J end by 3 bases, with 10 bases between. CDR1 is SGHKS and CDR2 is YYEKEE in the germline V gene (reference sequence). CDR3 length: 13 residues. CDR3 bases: TGTGCCAGCAGCCCACAGGGCTACACTGAAGCTTTCTTT. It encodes CASSPQGYTEAFF.

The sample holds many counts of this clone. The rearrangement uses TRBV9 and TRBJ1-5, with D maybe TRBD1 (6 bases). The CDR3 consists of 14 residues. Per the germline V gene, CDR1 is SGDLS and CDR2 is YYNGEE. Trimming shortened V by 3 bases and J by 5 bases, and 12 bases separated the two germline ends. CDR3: CASSAGTSDQPQHF. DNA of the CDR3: TGTGCCAGCAGCGCAGGGACAAGTGATCAGCCCCAGCATTTT.

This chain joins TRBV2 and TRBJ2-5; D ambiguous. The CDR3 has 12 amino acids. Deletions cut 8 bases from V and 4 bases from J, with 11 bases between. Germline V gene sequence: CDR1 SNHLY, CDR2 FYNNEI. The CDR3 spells CASLPFGETQYF. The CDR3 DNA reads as TGTGCCAGCCTTCCCTTCGGAGAGACCCAGTACTTC. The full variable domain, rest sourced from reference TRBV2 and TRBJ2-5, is EPEVTQTPSHQVTQMGQEVILRCVPISNHLYFYWYRQILGQKVEFLVSFYNNEISEKSEIFDDQFSVERPDGSNFTLKIRSTKLEDSAMYFCASLPFGETQYFGPGTRLLVL.

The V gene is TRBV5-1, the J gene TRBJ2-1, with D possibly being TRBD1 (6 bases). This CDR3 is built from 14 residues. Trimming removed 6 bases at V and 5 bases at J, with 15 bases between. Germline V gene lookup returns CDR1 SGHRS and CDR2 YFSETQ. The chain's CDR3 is CASTPRDTDNEQFF. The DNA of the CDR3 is TGCGCCAGCACCCCGAGGGACACCGACAATGAGCAGTTCTTC.

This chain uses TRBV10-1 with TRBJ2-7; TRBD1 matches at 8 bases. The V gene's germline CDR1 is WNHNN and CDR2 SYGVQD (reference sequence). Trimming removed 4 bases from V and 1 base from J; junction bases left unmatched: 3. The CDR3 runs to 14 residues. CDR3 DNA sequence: TGCGCCAGCAGTGCGACAGGGGAATCCTACGAGCAGTACTTC. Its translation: CASSATGESYEQYF.

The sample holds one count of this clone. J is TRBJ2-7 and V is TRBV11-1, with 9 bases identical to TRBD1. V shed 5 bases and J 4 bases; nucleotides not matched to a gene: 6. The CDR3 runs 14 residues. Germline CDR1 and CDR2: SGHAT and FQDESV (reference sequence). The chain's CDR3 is CASSPTGGSYEQYF. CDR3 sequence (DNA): TGTGCCAGCAGCCCGACAGGGGGATCGTACGAGCAGTACTTC.

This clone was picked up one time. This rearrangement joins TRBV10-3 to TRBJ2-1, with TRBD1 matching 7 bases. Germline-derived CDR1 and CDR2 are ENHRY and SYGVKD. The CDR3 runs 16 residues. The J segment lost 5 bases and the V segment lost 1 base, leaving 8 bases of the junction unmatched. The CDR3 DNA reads TGTGCCATCAGTGAGTTTGACGCCGGACAGGACAATGAGCAGTTCTTC. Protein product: CAISEFDAGQDNEQFF.

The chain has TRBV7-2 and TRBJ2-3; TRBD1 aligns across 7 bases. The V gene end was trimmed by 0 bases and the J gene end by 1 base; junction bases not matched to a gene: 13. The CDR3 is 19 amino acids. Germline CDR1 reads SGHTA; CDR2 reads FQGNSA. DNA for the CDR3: TGTGCCAGCAGCTTAGCCCGGACAGGTCTAGGAAGAGGCACAGATACGCAGTATTTT. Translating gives CASSLARTGLGRGTDTQYF.

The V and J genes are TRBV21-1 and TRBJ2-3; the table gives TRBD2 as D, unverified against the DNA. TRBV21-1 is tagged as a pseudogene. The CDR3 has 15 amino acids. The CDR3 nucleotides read TGTGCCAGCAGCAAAGCTGCGTGGTGCACAGATACGCAGTATTTT. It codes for CASSKAAWCTDTQYF.

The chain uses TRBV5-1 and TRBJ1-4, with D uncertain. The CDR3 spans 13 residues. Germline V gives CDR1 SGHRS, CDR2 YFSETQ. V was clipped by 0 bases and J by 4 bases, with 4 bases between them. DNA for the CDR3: TGCGCCAGCAGCTTGGACGGTAATGAAAAACTGTTTTTT. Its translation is CASSLDGNEKLFF. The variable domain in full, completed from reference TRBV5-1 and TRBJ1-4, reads KAGVTQTPRYLIKTRGQQVTLSCSPISGHRSVSWYQQTPGQGLQFLFEYFSETQRNKGNFPGRFSGRQFSNSRSEMNVSTLELGDSALYLCASSLDGNEKLFFGSGTQLSVL.

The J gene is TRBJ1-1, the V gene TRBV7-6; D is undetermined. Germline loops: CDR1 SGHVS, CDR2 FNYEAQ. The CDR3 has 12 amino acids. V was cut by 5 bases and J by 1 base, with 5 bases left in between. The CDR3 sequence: CASSLWNTEAFF. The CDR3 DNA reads TGTGCCAGCAGCCTCTGGAACACTGAAGCTTTCTTT. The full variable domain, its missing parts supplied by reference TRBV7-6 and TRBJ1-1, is GAGVSQSPRYKVTKRGQDVALRCDPISGHVSLYWYRQALGQGPEFLTYFNYEAQQDKSGLPNDRFSAERPEGSISTLTIQRTEQRDSAMYRCASSLWNTEAFFGQGTRLTVV.

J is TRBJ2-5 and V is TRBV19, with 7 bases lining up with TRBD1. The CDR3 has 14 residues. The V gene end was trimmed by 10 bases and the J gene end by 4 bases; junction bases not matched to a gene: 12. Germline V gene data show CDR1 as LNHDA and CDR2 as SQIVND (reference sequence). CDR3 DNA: TGTGCCACCGCGCGCACAGGGGATGCAGAGACCCAGTACTTC. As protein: CATARTGDAETQYF.

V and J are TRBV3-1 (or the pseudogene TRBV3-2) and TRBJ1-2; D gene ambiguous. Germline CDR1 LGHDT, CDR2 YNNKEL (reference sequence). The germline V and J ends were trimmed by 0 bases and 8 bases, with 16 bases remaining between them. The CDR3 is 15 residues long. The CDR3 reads CASSQEGHAPMGYTF. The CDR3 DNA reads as TGTGCCAGCAGCCAAGAGGGCCACGCTCCTATGGGCTACACCTTC.

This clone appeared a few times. As DNA, the CDR3 is TGTGCCAGCTACAGGACAGGGTATGGCTACACCTTC. Residues: CASYRTGYGYTF. The V call is TRBV25-1, the J call TRBJ1-2; 8 bases agree with TRBD1. Unmatched junction bases numbered 4, after V lost 8 bases and J lost 5 bases. In germline, CDR1 is MGHDK, CDR2 SYGVNS. The CDR3 contains 12 residues.

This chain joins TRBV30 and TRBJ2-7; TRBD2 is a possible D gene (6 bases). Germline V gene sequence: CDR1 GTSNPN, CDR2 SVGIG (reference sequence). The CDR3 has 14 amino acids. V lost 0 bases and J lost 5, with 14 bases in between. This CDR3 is CAWSVQWRVHEQYF. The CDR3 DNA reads TGTGCCTGGAGTGTACAATGGAGGGTGCACGAGCAGTACTTC.

The CDR3 DNA is TGCGCCAGCAGCTTGCAACAGGGGGCTAACTATGGCTACACCTTC. This encodes CASSLQQGANYGYTF. This chain links TRBV5-1 with TRBJ1-2, with 8 bases lining up with TRBD1. The CDR3 totals 15 residues. V dropped 1 base and J dropped 0; count of bases not matched to a gene: 2. In germline, CDR1 is SGHRS, CDR2 YFSETQ.

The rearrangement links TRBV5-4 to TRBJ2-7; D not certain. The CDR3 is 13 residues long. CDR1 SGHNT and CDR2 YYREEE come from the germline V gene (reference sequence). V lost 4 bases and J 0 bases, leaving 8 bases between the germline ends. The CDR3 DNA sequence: TGTGCCAGCAGCGGAGCGAGCTCCTACGAGCAGTACTTC. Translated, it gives CASSGASSYEQYF.

The CDR3 DNA follows: TGTGCCAGCAGCGTAACGGTTTGGGCTTCAACGGTCAATGAGCAGTTCTTC. It yields the protein CASSVTVWASTVNEQFF. The chain recombines TRBV9 with TRBJ2-1; D remains ambiguous. Germline V gene data show CDR1 as SGDLS and CDR2 as YYNGEE. The V end lost 1 base, the J end lost 6 bases, and 20 bases lay between the germline ends. The CDR3 extends over 17 amino acids. The full variable domain, rest sourced from reference TRBV9 and TRBJ2-1, is DSGVTQTPKHLITATGQRVTLRCSPRSGDLSVYWYQQSLDQGLQFLIQYYNGEERAKGNILERFSAQQFPDLHSELNLSSLELGDSALYFCASSVTVWASTVNEQFFGPGTRLTVL.

The CDR3 region is CAISVGRENTEAFF. The CDR3 region has the DNA TGTGCCATCAGTGTAGGGCGGGAGAACACTGAAGCTTTCTTT. The J gene is TRBJ1-1, the V gene TRBV10-3; the D is unclear. Germline assignment: CDR1 ENHRY and CDR2 SYGVKD. The V end was cut by 4 bases, the J end by 1 base, with 10 bases between. This CDR3 has 14 amino acids.

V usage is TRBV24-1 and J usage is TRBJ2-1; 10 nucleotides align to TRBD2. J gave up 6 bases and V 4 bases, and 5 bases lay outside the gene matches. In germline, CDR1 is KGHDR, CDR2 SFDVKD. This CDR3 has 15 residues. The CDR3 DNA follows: TGTGCCACCAGTGACGGACTAGCGGTAAGCAATGAGCAGTTCTTC. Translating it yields CATSDGLAVSNEQFF.

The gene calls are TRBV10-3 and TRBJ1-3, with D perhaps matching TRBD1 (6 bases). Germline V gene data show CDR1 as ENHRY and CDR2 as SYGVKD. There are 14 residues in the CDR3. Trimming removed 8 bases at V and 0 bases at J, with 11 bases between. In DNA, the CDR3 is TGTGCCATCGGGGGCGCAGCCTCTGGAAACACCATATATTTT. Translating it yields CAIGGAASGNTIYF.

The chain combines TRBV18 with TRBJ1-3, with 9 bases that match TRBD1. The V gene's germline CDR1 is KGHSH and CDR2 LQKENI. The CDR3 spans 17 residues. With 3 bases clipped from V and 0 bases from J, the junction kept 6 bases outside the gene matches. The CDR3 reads CASSPYGTGNSGNTIYF. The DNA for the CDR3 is TGTGCCAGCTCACCCTACGGGACAGGGAACTCTGGAAACACCATATATTTT. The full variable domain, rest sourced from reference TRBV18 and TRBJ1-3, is NAGVMQNPRHLVRRRGQEARLRCSPMKGHSHVYWYRQLPEEGLKFMVYLQKENIIDESGMPKERFSAEFPKEGPSILRIQQVVRGDSAAYFCASSPYGTGNSGNTIYFGEGSWLTVV.

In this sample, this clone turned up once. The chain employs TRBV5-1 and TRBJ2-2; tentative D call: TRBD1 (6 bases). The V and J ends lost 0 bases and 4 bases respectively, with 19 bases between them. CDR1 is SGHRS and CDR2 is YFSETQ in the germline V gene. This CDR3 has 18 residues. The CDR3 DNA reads TGCGCCAGCAGCTTGGCCCGTTCAGGGGACACGGCCACCGGGGAGCTGTTTTTT. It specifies CASSLARSGDTATGELFF.

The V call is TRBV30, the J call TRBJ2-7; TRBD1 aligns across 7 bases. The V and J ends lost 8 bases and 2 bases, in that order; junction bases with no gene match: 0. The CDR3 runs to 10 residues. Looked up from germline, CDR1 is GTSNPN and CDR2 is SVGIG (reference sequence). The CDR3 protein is CATGAYEQYF. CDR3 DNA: TGTGCCACAGGGGCCTACGAGCAGTACTTC.

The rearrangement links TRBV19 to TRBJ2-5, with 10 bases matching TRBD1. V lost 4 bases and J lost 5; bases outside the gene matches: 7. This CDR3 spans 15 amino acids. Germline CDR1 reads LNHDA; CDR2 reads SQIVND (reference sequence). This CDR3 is CASSRTGGLGETQYF. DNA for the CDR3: TGTGCCAGTAGTAGGACAGGGGGACTGGGTGAGACCCAGTACTTC.

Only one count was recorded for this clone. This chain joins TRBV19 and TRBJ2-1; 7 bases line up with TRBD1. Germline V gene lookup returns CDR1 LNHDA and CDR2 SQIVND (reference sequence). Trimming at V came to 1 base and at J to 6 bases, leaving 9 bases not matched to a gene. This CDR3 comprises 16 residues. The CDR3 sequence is CASSIAGQGVVNEQFF. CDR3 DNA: TGTGCCAGTAGTATAGCGGGGCAGGGGGTGGTCAATGAGCAGTTCTTC.